The TCR beta chain described here comes from a study of cytomegalovirus exposure and HLA in healthy donors (dated by TCRdb to 2016 to 2017). The study in broad terms: An earlier analysis of 587 of the donors reported 250 to 300 Gb of sequence data and approximately 110 million unique TCR beta sequences from approximately 180 million T cells. All discovery cohort repertoires had been generated using a single sequencing platform. Of the 300 to 500 genotyped donors, 81% were placed in the genetic ancestry cluster associated with self-reported Caucasian donors. In a later analysis, previously published TCR beta repertoires from 666 donors were re-analyzed and high-resolution HLA genotyping was added so that TCR occurrence patterns could be studied. Rather than drawing on any new phenotypic data, the later analysis identified candidate immune exposures from TCR beta sequences and the way those sequences occurred across donors. The study aimed to test whether cataloging public T cell receptors could reveal signatures of past pathogen exposure. The T cell repertoires of 666 subjects were profiled by immunosequencing and related to cytomegalovirus serostatus. In an earlier analysis of several hundred of the donors, high-throughput TCR beta sequencing was used to judge whether each TCR beta V gene segment behaved as functional or pseudogenic. Typing coverage differed by locus: A, B, C, DRB1 and DQB1 were typed in about 620-640 donors, DQA1 in around 500, DPA1 in 600 to 610, and DPB1 in just under 480. Besides the first cohort of under 700 subjects, a separate validation cohort made up of about 120 different subjects was used. Because of strong linkage in the cohort, roughly five DR-DQ haplotypes were treated as single units for association and clustering. High-throughput TCR immunosequencing, statistical association of individual TCRs with disease status, and machine learning were combined to predict cytomegalovirus infection status. Genome-wide SNP genotypes for about three fifths of the roughly 700 donors were used in a later genetic analysis, which treated that subset as a discovery cohort. Class I and class II HLA loci were covered by the typing at four-digit resolution. Donor age, sex, ethnicity and CMV serostatus were compiled alongside the repertoire data. Among about 360 genotyped donors of the cohort, an average of 235,054 unique TCR beta nucleotide sequences were sequenced per donor, roughly 20% of them non-productive. About 320 gigabases of sequencing data and 78 million or so unique TCR sequences were included in an early release covering roughly 700 HLA-typed donors.

The full study reports these points: According to a later analysis, parvovirus B19, influenza, CMV and Epstein-Barr virus appeared linked to several top co-occurrence clusters. A further reported finding was that TCR beta sequences accurately predicted the HLA-A and HLA-B alleles for most subjects in the first cohort. The study gave a list of some 150 TCR beta chains associated with cytomegalovirus. In both the original and validation cohorts, the classifier was reported to diagnose cytomegalovirus status with high specificity and sensitivity. Most TCR sequences were observed very rarely across donors, whereas some public TCRs were present in many individuals. In an earlier analysis of 587 of the donors, most TCR beta V segments were observed in productive rearrangements about 90% or about 30% of the time, broadly matching IMGT annotations. HLA typing was unavailable for some donors at each locus, so association tests used only the typed subset. In a later analysis, TCR association rates were found to vary across HLA loci, with the most associated TCRs seen for DRB1 alleles and the fewest for HLA-C alleles. When HLA alleles, especially DR and DQ, strongly co-occurred, TCR associations were difficult to assign to individual alleles. In a later analysis, HLA-associated TCR beta chains were found to be more clonally expanded and to have lower generation probabilities than equally common non-associated chains. The authors suggested that the approach could potentially be generalized to other disease states and immunological phenotypes. Compared with the approximately 670-donor mean, donors in an Asian-associated ancestry cluster had fewer N-insertions in productive TCRs, according to a later genetic analysis. At a false discovery rate of 0.05, a later analysis linked 15,000 to 20,000 TCR beta sequences to specific HLA alleles. Correlated functional status among segregating V segments might reflect linkage disequilibrium, but an unknown experimental factor could not be ruled out. The cohort was sequenced for TCR beta chains only, and without alpha or paired-chain data the features that could be detected were limited. In a later analysis, most CMV-associated TCR beta chains were found to appear HLA-restricted, with HLA associations seemingly driven largely by CMV exposure. A few of the identified cytomegalovirus-associated TCR beta chains were confirmed in vitro to be specific for cytomegalovirus antigens. The presence/absence analyses assumed that sequencing depth was roughly uniform across donors, and that assumption may not be true. About 17 rarely observed V segments, including chromosome 9 orphons, were excluded from the earlier analysis of a few hundred of the donors because counts were too low. An association between a missense DCLRE1C variant and V-gene and J-gene trimming of TCR beta chains was found in a later genetic analysis and replicated in an independent cohort. CMV serostatus was the only immune exposure information available for the cohort. The 87-base-pair reads could not distinguish some IMGT-functional V segments, including TRBV6-2 and TRBV6-3, so those segments were excluded. A cluster of highly shared sequence variants was judged likely to represent a technical artifact of the sequencing pipeline.

The CDR3, cysteine through phenylalanine, is 13 amino acids long. Only the CDR3 DNA is retained, 39 bases long and in frame from the first base. A distance of 4 bases separates the germline ends of V and J, which lose 0 bases and 1 base respectively. CDR1 is given as SGHNT and CDR2 as YYREEE, both from the germline V gene (reference sequence). The method behind the library was the immunoSEQ multiplex PCR assay. For the multiplex PCR, a mixture combining 60 forward primers for TCR Vbeta segments and 13 reverse primers for TCR Jbeta segments was used. A multiplex PCR assay on genomic DNA amplified the CDR3 region of rearranged TCR beta genes. On the Illumina HiSeq System, the amplified TCR beta libraries were sequenced as 87-base-pair reads. In the authors' own workflow: A later analysis tallied 80 million to 95 million unique TCR beta chains across the 640 or so repertoires, and some 10 million of those chains were shared by two or more donors. Raw reads were error-corrected and collapsed into unique sequences with a nearest-neighbor algorithm that merged closely related sequences to remove PCR and sequencing errors. Alignment of CDR3 sequences to IMGT reference sequences was used to assign V, D and J gene segments. For a sequence to be retained, a match of at least six nucleotides to both a V gene segment and a J gene segment was required. A rearrangement was called productive if the CDR3 had no stop codons and remained in frame with V and J, and every other rearrangement was called non-productive. CDR3 was defined according to IMGT convention as the region running from the second conserved V-encoded cysteine to the conserved J-encoded phenylalanine. The earlier analysis of 587 of the donors excluded sequences that lacked an unambiguous match to a single V gene segment. An earlier analysis of 450 to 650 of the donors called V segments functional above 56.7% productive rearrangements and segregating when the between-donor standard deviation exceeded 5%. A statistical classification framework was built for diagnosing cytomegalovirus status from the catalog of TCR beta chain sequences. V and J gene assignment, in a later analysis, came from comparing TCR nucleotide sequences with IMGT/GENE-DB human TR gene sequences. In a later analysis, CDR3 sequences and most-parsimonious VDJ recombination scenarios were assigned using the TCRdist pipeline. In a later analysis, each TCR beta chain was defined by its CDR3 amino acid sequence together with its V-gene family, and reads lacking a unique V-gene family were excluded. A later analysis removed several hundred highly shared, low-generation-probability nucleotide sequences to deal with suspected cross-contamination and a sequencing artifact. A later analysis calculated a clonal expansion index for each public chain from normalized within-repertoire ranks of inferred template counts. A later analysis computed generation probabilities with a VDJ recombination model fitted to out-of-frame rearrangements, and checked the results against IGoR. In a later analysis, TCR-TCR, TCR-HLA and TCR-CMV co-occurrence was scored with hypergeometric tests, and a repertoire-size bias correction was applied to TCR pairs. A later analysis estimated false discovery rates by permuting HLA or CMV assignments 20 times. In a later analysis, co-occurring TCRs were grouped with DBSCAN, and TCRdist sequence similarity was added when clustering was performed within HLA-allele-positive subsets. Repertoires with fewer than 30,000 or more than 120,000 public chains were left out of co-occurrence clustering, as were about five repertoires with anomalous nucleotide sharing. TCRdb carries this immuneACCESS record with in-frame sequences only. Its versions omit some clonotypes, under half of them owing to an unresolved V gene in the studies checked, with the rest unexplained. The V and J calls and clone size are taken from that table; D and trimming were inferred from the DNA. For this sample, the table gives around 74,000 clones. The top ten hold around 13% of the sample.

In regard to this clone: Its antigen target is currently unknown. Other DNA sequences in the same sample also yield this CDR3.

The cohort comprised approximately 700 healthy bone marrow donors. Cohort members were all nominally healthy when sampled, although unrecorded immune exposures were likely present. The donor tested CMV seropositive and was one of the 289 seropositive cohort members. A peripheral blood sample was collected from each donor, and TCR beta sequencing was performed on peripheral blood mononuclear cells. Genomic DNA was extracted from the blood cell samples with the Qiagen DNeasy Blood Extraction Kit. This clonotype originated in a man aged 50 to 60 in good health and CMV-seropositive. The receptor chain draws on TRBV5-4 and TRBJ1-1, with the D segment identity uncertain. What was sequenced was PBMCs. In nucleotide form, the sequence is TGTGCCAGCAGCTTGGGAGGGAACACTGAAGCTTTCTTT. This yields the protein CASSLGGNTEAFF. This CDR3, with the reference TRBV5-4 and TRBJ1-1 proteins standing in past its ends, gives the full variable domain ETGVTQSPTHLIKTRGQQVTLRCSSQSGHNTVSWYQQALGQGPQFIFQYYREEENGRGNFPPRFSGLQFPNYSSELNVNALELDDSALYLCASSLGGNTEAFFGQGTRLTVV.